This T cell receptor (beta chain) originates from a study of response to subunit inactivated influenza vaccine listed by TCRdb under 2018. About the study as a whole: Deep quantitative T cell receptor repertoire profiling was used in the study to track responses to a trivalent subunit inactivated influenza vaccine. Study-wide conclusions, independent of this receptor: The authors suggested that each seasonal influenza vaccination may recruit only a limited number of new T cells.

The library was produced with RT-PCR. Data came from an Illumina HiSeq 2500. The public reads were reanalyzed by TCRdb: fastp trimming at Q25, MiXCR alignment, in-frame beta chains only. Identical CDR3 proteins give one entry, which carries the most common genes and DNA. This sample comprises 400,000 to 650,000 distinct CDR3 sequences, approximately 7.2% of them detected only once. The biggest ten clones account for over 10% of the sample. For CDR1 and CDR2, the germline V gene (reference sequence) lists DFQATT and SNEGSKA. Its CDR3 holds 14 amino acids, cysteine through phenylalanine. The retained sequence is limited to the CDR3, 42 bases, with the frame set at the first base. From V the trimming removes 3 bases and from J it removes 3 bases, while the gene matches leave 5 bases of the junction unaccounted for. This clonotype was observed a handful of times. The antigen it binds to is not known. No much larger clonotype is one base removed from it; base qualities were not supplied.

This clonotype was sampled from a man in his fifties or sixties who received an inactivated influenza vaccine. Donor details come from another sample of the same person, matched by shared clones. The V gene is TRBV20-1 and the J gene is TRBJ2-5; 9 middle bases align to TRBD2. The sequenced sample was PBMCs from blood, obtained roughly 24 months after vaccination. In nucleotides, the sequence is TGCAGTGCTAGGCGGGGGGGAATCGAAGAGACCCAGTACTTC. Translated, it gives CSARRGGIEETQYF.